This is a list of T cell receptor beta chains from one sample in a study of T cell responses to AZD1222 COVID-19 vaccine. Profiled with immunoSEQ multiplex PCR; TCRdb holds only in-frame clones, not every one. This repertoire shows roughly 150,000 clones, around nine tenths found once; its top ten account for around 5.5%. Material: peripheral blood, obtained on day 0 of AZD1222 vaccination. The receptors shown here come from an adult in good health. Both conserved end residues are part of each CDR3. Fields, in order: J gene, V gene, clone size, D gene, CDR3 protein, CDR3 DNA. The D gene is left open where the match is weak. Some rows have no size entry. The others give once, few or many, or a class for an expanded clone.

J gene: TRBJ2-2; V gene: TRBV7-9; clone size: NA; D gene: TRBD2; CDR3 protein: CASSFRLAGTNTGELFF; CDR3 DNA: TGTGCCAGCAGCTTTCGACTAGCGGGGACGAACACCGGGGAGCTGTTTTTT
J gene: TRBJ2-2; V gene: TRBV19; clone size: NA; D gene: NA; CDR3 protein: CASSILGVHRAGELFF; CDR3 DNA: TGTGCCAGTAGTATTCTAGGCGTACATCGGGCCGGGGAGCTGTTTTTT
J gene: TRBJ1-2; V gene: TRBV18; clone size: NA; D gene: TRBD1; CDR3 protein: CASSPNQGALYGYTF; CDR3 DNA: TGTGCCAGCTCACCAAATCAGGGGGCGCTTTATGGCTACACCTTC
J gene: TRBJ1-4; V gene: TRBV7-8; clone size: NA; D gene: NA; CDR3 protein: CASSNQGKEGEKLFF; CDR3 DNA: TGTGCCAGCAGCAACCAGGGGAAGGAAGGAGAAAAACTGTTTTTT
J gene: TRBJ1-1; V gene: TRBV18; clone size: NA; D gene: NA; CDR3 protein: CASSTNTEAFF; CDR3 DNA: TGTGCCAGCTCGACGAACACTGAAGCTTTCTTT
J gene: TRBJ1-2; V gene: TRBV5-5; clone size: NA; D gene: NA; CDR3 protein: CASSLDQGRYGYTF; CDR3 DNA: TGTGCCAGCAGCTTGGATCAGGGGCGCTATGGCTACACCTTC
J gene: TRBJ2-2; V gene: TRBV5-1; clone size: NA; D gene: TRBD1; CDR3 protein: CASSLDETGLGGELFF; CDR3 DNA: TGCGCCAGCAGCTTGGATGAGACAGGGCTGGGCGGGGAGCTGTTTTTT
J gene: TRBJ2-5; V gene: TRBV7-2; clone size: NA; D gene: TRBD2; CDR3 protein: CASSLLAGGYQETQYF; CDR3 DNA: TGTGCCAGCAGCTTACTAGCGGGGGGCTACCAAGAGACCCAGTACTTC
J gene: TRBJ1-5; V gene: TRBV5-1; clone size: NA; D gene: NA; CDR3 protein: CASSYDNSNQPQHF; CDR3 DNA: TGCGCCAGCAGCTACGACAATAGCAATCAGCCCCAGCATTTT
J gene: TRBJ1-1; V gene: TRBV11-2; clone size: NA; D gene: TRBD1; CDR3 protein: CASSLDREKKNTEAFF; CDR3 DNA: TGTGCCAGCAGCCTCGACAGGGAGAAAAAGAACACTGAAGCTTTCTTT
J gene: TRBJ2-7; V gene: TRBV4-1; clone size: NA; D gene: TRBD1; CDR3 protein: CASSQETGQGIYEQYF; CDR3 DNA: TGCGCCAGCAGCCAAGAGACGGGACAGGGGATATACGAGCAGTACTTC
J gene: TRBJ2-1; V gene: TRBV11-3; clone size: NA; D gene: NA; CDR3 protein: CASSVGEGTYNEQFF; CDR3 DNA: TGTGCCAGCAGCGTCGGCGAGGGTACCTACAATGAGCAGTTCTTC
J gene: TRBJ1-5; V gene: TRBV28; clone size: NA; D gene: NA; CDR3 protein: CASSVGPQPQHF; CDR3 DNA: TGTGCCAGCAGCGTAGGACCCCAGCCCCAGCATTTT
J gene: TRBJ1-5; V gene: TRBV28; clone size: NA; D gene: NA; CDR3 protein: CATTGLYSNQPQHF; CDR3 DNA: TGTGCCACTACCGGACTTTATAGCAATCAGCCCCAGCATTTT
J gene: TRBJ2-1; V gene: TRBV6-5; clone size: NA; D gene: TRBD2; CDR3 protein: CASSYGGSINEQFF; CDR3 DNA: TGTGCCAGCAGTTACGGCGGGAGCATCAATGAGCAGTTCTTC
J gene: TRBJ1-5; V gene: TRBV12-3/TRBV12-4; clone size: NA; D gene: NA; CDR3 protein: CASSLVVNQPQHF; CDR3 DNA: TGTGCCAGCAGTTTGGTCGTCAATCAGCCCCAGCATTTT
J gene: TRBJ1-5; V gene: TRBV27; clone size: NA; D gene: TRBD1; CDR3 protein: CASSVSTGNQPQHF; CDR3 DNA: TGTGCCAGCAGCGTATCGACAGGGAATCAGCCCCAGCATTTT
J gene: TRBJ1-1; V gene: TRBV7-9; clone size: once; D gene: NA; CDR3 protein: CASSFFKDLNTEAFF; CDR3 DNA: TGTGCCAGCAGCTTCTTTAAGGATCTGAACACTGAAGCTTTCTTT
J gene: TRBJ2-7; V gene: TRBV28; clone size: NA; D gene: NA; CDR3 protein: CASSPPGLPYEQYF; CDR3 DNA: TGTGCCAGCAGTCCGCCGGGACTTCCCTACGAGCAGTACTTC
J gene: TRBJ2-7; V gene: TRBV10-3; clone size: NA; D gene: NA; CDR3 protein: CAISGRRLSGPSYEQYF; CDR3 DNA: TGTGCCATCAGTGGCCGAAGGTTGTCGGGCCCCTCCTACGAGCAGTACTTC
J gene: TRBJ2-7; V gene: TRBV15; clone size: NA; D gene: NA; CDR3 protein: CATSRDSQGLYEQYF; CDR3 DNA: TGTGCCACCAGCAGAGATTCGCAGGGTCTCTACGAGCAGTACTTC
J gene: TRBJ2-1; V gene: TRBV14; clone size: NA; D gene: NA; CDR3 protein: CASSQFEETPQFF; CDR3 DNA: TGTGCCAGCAGCCAGTTTGAGGAAACTCCGCAGTTCTTC
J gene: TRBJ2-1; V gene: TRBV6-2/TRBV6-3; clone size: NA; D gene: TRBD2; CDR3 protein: CASSYSIRRGSSYNEQFF; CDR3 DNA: TGTGCCAGCAGTTACTCCATTAGGCGCGGGAGCTCCTACAATGAGCAGTTCTTC
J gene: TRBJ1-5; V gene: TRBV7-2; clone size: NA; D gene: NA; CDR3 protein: CASSLSSTGQGMGQPQHF; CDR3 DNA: TGTGCCAGCAGCTTAAGTTCCACAGGTCAAGGCATGGGTCAGCCCCAGCATTTT
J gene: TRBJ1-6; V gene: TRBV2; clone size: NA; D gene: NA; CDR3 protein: CASSDMGLVLTLHF; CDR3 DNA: TGTGCCAGCAGTGATATGGGCCTCGTTCTCACCCTCCACTTT
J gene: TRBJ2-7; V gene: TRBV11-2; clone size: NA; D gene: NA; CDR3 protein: CASSLERVSYEQYF; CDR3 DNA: TGTGCCAGCAGCTTAGAGAGGGTCTCCTACGAGCAGTACTTC
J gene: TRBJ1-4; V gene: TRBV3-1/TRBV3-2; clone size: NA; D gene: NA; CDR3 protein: CASSKAGGEKLFF; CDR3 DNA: TGTGCCAGCAGTAAGGCCGGGGGTGAAAAACTGTTTTTT
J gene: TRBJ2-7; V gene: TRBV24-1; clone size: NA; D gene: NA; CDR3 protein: CATSDPDGESPYEQYF; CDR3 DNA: TGTGCCACCAGTGACCCGGACGGCGAATCCCCCTACGAGCAGTACTTC
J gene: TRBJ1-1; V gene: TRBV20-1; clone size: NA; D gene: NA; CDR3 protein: CSASGQGLEAFF; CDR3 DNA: TGCAGTGCTAGTGGGCAGGGCCTTGAAGCTTTCTTT
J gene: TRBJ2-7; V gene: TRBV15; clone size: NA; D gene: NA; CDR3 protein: CATSRAGATYEQYF; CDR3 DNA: TGTGCCACCAGCAGAGCGGGGGCTACCTACGAGCAGTACTTC
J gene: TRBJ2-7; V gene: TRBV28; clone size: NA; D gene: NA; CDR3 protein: CASSFLGHPPGEQYF; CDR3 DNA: TGTGCCAGCAGTTTCTTGGGACACCCTCCGGGCGAGCAGTACTTC
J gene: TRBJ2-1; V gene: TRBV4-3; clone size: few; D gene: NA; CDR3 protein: CASSQDLSNYNEQFF; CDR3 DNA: TGCGCCAGCAGCCAAGATCTAAGCAATTACAATGAGCAGTTCTTC
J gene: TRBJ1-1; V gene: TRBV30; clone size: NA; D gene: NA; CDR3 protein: CAWSSLRAAFF; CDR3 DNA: TGTGCCTGGAGTTCCCTCCGTGCAGCTTTCTTT
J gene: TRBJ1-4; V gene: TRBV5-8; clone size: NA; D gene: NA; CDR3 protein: CASRSRQGLEKLFF; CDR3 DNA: TGTGCCAGCAGGTCCAGACAAGGCTTAGAAAAACTGTTTTTT
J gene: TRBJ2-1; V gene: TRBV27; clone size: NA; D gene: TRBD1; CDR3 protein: CASGGQGTEQFF; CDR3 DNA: TGTGCCAGCGGGGGACAGGGGACTGAGCAGTTCTTC
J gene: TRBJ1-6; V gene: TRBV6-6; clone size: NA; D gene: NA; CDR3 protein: CASAKTGIGDSPLHF; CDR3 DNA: TGTGCCAGCGCTAAAACGGGCATCGGAGATTCACCCCTCCACTTT
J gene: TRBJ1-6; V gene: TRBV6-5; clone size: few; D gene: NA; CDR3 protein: CASISNRAYNSPLHF; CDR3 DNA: TGTGCCAGCATTAGTAACCGGGCATATAATTCACCCCTCCACTTT
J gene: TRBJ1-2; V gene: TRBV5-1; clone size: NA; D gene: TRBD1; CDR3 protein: CASSLRQGWAYGYTF; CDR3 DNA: TGCGCCAGCAGCCTAAGACAGGGGTGGGCCTATGGCTACACCTTC
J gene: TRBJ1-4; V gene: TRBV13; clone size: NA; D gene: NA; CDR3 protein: CASSLWSNEKLFF; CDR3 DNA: TGTGCCAGCAGCTTATGGTCGAATGAAAAACTGTTTTTT
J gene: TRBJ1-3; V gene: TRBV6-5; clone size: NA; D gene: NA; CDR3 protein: CASRPRNSGNTIYF; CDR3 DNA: TGTGCCAGCAGACCAAGAAATTCTGGAAACACCATATATTTT
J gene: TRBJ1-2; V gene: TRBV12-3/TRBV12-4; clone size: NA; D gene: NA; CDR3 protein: CASSPVGVYGYTF; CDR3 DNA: TGTGCCAGCAGTCCGGTGGGGGTATACGGCTACACCTTC
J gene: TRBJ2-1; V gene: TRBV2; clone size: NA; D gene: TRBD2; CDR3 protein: CASSEVGLGDEQFF; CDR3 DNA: TGTGCCAGCAGTGAAGTGGGACTAGGCGATGAGCAGTTCTTC
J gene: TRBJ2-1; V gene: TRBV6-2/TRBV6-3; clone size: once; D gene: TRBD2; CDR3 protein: CASIPRGTSVNNEQFF; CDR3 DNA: TGTGCCAGCATCCCCCGCGGGACTAGCGTTAACAATGAGCAGTTCTTC
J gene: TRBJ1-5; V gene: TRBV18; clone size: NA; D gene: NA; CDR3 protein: CASSLTRDSNQPQHF; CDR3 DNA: TGTGCCAGCTCATTAACCCGGGACAGCAATCAGCCCCAGCATTTT
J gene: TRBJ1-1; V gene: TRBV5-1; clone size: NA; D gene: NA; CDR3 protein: CASSSGRTEAFF; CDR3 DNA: TGCGCCAGCAGCTCCGGTAGGACTGAAGCTTTCTTT
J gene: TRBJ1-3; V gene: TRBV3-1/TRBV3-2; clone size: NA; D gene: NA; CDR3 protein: CASSLRGDPRGGNTIYF; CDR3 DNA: TGTGCCAGCAGCCTACGGGGGGACCCTCGAGGAGGGAACACCATATATTTT
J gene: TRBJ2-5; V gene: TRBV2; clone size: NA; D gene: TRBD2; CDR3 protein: CASSVVLAGGQQETQYF; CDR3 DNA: TGTGCCAGCAGTGTTGTACTAGCGGGAGGTCAGCAAGAGACCCAGTACTTC
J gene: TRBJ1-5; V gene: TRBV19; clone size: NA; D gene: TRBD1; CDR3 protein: CASSISRDRGPNSNQPQHF; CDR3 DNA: TGTGCCAGTAGTATAAGTCGGGACAGGGGGCCGAATAGCAATCAGCCCCAGCATTTT
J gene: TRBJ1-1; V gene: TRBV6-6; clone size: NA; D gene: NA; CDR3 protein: CASTPGMTGNTEAFF; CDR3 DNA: TGTGCCAGCACCCCAGGGATGACGGGGAACACTGAAGCTTTCTTT
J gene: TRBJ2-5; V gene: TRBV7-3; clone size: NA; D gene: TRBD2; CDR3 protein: CASSSGLAGGPSETQYF; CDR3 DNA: TGTGCCAGCAGCTCGGGACTAGCGGGAGGGCCGAGTGAGACCCAGTACTTC
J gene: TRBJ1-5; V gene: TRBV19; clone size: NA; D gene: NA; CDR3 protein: CASSIAGDGQPQHF; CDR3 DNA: TGTGCCAGTAGTATCGCAGGGGATGGTCAGCCCCAGCATTTT
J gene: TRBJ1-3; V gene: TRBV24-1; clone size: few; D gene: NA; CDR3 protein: CATSETGTGNTIYF; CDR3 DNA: TGTGCCACCAGTGAAACTGGAACTGGAAACACCATATATTTT
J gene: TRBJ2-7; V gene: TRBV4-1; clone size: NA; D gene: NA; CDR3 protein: CASSRWELNDEQYF; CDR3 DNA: TGCGCCAGCAGCCGCTGGGAACTAAACGACGAGCAGTACTTC
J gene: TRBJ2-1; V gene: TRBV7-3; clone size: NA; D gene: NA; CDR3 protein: CASSSPGREQFF; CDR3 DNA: TGTGCCAGCAGCTCGCCTGGACGGGAACAGTTCTTC
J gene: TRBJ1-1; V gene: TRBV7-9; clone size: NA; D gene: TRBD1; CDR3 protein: CASSRTGDTEAFF; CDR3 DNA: TGTGCCAGCAGCCGGACAGGGGACACTGAAGCTTTCTTT
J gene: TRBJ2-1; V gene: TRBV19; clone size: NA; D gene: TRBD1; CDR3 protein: CASSIVGQGYNEQFF; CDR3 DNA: TGTGCCAGTAGTATAGTCGGACAGGGTTACAATGAGCAGTTCTTC
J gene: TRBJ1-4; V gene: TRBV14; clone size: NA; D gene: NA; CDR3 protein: CASSRGLNEKLFF; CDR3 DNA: TGTGCCAGCAGCCGGGGGCTGAATGAAAAACTGTTTTTT
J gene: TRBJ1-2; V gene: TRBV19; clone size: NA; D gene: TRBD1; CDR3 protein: CASSIQGGDYGYTF; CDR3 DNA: TGTGCCAGTAGTATACAGGGGGGGGACTATGGCTACACCTTC
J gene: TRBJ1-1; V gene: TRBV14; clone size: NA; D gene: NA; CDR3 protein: CASSDIGMNTEAFF; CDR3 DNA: TGTGCCAGCAGCGACATCGGAATGAACACTGAAGCTTTCTTT